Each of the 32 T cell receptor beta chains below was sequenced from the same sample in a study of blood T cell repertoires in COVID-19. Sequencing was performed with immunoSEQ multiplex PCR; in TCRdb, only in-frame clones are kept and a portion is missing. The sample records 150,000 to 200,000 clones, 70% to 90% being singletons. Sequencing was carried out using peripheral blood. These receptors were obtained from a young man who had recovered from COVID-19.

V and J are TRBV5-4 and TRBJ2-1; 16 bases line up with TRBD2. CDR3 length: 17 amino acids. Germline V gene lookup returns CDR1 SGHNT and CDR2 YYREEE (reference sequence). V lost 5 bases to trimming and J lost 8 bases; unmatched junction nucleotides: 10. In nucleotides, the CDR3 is TGTGCCAGCAGTACGGGACTAGCGGGAGGGAGGTCGGATGAGCAGTTCTTC. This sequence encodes CASSTGLAGGRSDEQFF.

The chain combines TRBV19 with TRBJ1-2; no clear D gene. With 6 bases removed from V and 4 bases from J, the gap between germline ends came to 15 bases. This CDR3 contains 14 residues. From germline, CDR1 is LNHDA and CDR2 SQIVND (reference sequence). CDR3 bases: TGTGCCAGTAGCCCGGGAGAGGGTAGCTATGGCTACACCTTC. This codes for CASSPGEGSYGYTF.

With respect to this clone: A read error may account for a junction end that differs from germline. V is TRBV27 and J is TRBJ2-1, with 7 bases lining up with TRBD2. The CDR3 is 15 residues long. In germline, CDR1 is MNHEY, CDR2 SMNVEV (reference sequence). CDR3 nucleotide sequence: TGTGCCAGCAGTTTATTTTTCCTTACGACTAGCCACGTCGTCTTC. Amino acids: CASSLFFLTTSHVVF.

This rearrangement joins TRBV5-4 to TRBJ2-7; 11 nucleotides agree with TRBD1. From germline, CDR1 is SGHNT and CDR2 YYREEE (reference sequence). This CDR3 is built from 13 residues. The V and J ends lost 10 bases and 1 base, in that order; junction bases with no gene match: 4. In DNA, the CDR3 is TGTGCCGGACAGGGGGCTGGGTCCTACGAGCAGTACTTC. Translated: CAGQGAGSYEQYF.

The chain's CDR3 is CASSWRSDSSGANVLTF. The DNA for the CDR3 is TGTGCCAGCAGTTGGCGGTCGGACAGCTCTGGGGCCAACGTCCTGACTTTC. The chain is built from TRBV27 and TRBJ2-6; possible D gene TRBD1, 6 bases. This CDR3 comprises 17 residues. Trimming stripped 4 bases from V and 0 bases from J, with 13 bases between. Germline V gene lookup returns CDR1 MNHEY and CDR2 SMNVEV (reference sequence).

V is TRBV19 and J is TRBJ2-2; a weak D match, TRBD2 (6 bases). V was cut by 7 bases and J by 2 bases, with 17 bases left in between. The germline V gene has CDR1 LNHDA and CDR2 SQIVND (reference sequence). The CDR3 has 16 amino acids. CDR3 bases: TGTGCCAGTACCCTCTTTGGCGGGATCAACACCGGGGAGCTGTTTTTT. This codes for CASTLFGGINTGELFF.

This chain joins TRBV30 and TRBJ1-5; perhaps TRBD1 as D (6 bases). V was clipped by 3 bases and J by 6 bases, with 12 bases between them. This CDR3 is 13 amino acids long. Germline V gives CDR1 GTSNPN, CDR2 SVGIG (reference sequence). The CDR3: CAWSEGGGQPQHF. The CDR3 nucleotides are TGTGCCTGGAGCGAGGGAGGGGGTCAGCCCCAGCATTTT.

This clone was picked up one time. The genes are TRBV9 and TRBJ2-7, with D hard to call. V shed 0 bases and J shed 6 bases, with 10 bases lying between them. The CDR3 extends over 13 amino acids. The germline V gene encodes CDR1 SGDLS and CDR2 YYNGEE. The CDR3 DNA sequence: TGTGCCAGCAGCGTAGGCCCGTTCGGCGAGCAGTACTTC. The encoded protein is CASSVGPFGEQYF.

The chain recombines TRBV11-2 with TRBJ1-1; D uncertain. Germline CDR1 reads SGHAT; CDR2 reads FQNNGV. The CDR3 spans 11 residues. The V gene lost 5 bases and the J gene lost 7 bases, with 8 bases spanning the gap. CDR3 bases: TGTGCCAGCAGCCCAAGCTATGAAGCTTTCTTT. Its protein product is CASSPSYEAFF. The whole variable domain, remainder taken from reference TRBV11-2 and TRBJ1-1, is EAGVAQSPRYKIIEKRQSVAFWCNPISGHATLYWYQQILGQGPKLLIQFQNNGVVDDSQLPKDRFSAERLKGVDSTLKIQPAKLEDSAVYLCASSPSYEAFFGQGTRLTVV.

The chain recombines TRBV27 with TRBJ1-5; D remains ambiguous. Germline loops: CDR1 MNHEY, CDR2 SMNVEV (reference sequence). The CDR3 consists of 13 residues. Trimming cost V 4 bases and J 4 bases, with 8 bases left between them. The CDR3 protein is CASSWSENQPQHF. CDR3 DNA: TGTGCCAGCAGTTGGTCAGAAAATCAGCCCCAGCATTTT.

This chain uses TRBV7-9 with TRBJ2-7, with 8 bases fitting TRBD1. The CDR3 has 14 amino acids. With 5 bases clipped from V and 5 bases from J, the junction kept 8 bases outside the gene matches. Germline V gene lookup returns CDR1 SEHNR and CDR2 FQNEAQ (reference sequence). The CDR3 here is CASSVDRGLDEQYF. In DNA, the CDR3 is TGTGCCAGCAGCGTAGACAGGGGATTAGACGAGCAGTACTTC.

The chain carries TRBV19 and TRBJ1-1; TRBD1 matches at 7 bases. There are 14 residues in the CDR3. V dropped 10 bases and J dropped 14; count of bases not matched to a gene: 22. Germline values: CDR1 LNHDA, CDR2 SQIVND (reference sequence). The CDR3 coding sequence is TGTGCCACGCGGGAAACGGGACAGTCCCTCAGGGGCTTCTTT. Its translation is CATRETGQSLRGFF.

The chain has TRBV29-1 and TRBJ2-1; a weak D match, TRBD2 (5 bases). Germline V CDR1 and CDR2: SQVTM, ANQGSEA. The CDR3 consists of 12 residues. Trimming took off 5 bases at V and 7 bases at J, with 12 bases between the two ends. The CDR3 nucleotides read TGCAGCGTTTCGGACTTGGGGAATGAGCAGTTCTTC. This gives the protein CSVSDLGNEQFF.

As DNA, the CDR3 is TGTGCCAGCAGCTTCGAGGCCAAAAACATTCAGTACTTC. Its protein product is CASSFEAKNIQYF. V is TRBV7-2 and J is TRBJ2-4; no reliable D call. CDR1 is SGHTA, CDR2 FQGNSA, per germline. The CDR3 extends over 13 amino acids. V was cut by 3 bases and J by 1 base, with 4 bases left in between.

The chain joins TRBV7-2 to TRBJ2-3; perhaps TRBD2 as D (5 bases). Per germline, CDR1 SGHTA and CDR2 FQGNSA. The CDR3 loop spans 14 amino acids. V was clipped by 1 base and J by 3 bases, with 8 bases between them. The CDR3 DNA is TGTGCCAGCAGCTTAGTCAGCGGTACAGATACGCAGTATTTT. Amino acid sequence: CASSLVSGTDTQYF. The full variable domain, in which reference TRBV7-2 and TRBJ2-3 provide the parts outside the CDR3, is GAGVSQSPSNKVTEKGKDVELRCDPISGHTALYWYRQSLGQGLEFLIYFQGNSAPDKSGLPSDRFSAERTGGSVSTLTIQRTQQEDSAVYLCASSLVSGTDTQYFGPGTRLTVL.

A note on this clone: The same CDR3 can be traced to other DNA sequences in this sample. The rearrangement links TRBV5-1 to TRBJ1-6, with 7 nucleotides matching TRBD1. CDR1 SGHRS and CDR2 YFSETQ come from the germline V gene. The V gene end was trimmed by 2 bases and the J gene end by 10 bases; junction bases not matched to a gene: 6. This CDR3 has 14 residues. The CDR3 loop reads CASSLEGAGSPLHF. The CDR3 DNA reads TGCGCCAGCAGCTTAGAGGGGGCAGGATCACCCCTCCACTTT.

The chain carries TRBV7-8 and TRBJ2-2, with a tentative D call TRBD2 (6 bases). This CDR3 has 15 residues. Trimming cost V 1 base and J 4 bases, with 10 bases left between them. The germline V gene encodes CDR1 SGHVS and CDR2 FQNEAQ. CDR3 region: CASSLGAGGTGELFF. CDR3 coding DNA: TGTGCCAGCAGCTTAGGAGCGGGTGGCACCGGGGAGCTGTTTTTT.

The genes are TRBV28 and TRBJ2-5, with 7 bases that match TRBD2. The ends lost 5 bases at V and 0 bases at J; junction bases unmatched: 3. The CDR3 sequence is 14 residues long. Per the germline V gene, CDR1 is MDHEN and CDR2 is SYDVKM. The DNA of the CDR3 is TGTGCCAGCAGTGAAGGGACTAACCAAGAGACCCAGTACTTC. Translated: CASSEGTNQETQYF.

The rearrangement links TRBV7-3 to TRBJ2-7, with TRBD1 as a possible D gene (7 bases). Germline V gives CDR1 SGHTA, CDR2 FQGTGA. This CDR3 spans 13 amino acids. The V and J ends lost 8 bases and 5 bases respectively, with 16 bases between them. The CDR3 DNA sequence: TGTGCCAGCGCTTTAACAGGGGAGGACGAGCAGTACTTC. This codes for CASALTGEDEQYF.

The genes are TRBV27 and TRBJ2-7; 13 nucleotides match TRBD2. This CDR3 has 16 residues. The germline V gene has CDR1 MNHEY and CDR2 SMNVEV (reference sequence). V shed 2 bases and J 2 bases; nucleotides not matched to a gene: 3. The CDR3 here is CASSLIGLAGAYEQYF. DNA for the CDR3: TGTGCCAGCAGTTTAATAGGACTAGCGGGAGCCTACGAGCAGTACTTC.

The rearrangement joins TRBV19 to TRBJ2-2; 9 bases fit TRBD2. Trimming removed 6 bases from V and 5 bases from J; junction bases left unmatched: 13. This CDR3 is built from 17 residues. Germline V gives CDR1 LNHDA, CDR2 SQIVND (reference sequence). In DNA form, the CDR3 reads TGTGCCAGTAGCAGAGGGGGTAGCGGGAGTTTGACCGGGGAGCTGTTTTTT. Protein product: CASSRGGSGSLTGELFF.

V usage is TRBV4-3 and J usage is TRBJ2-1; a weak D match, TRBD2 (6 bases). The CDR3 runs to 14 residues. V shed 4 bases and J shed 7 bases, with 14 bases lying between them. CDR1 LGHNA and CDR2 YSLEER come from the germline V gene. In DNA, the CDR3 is TGCGCCAGCAGCCGGGGACTGCGGGAAAATGAGCAGTTCTTC. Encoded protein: CASSRGLRENEQFF.

CDR3 region: CASSRTSGRVTGELFF. CDR3 DNA sequence: TGTGCCAGCAGCCGGACTAGCGGGAGGGTAACCGGGGAGCTGTTTTTT. This chain joins TRBV7-6 and TRBJ2-2; 15 bases fit TRBD2. The CDR3 is 16 amino acids. In germline, CDR1 is SGHVS, CDR2 FNYEAQ. Trimming cost V 5 bases and J 5 bases; bases outside gene matches: 3.

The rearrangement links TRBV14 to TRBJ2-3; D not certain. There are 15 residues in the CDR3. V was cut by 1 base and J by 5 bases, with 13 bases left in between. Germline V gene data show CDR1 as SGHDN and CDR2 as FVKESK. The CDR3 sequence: CASSQVGRLIDTQYF. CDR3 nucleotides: TGTGCCAGCAGCCAAGTGGGCAGGCTAATAGATACGCAGTATTTT.

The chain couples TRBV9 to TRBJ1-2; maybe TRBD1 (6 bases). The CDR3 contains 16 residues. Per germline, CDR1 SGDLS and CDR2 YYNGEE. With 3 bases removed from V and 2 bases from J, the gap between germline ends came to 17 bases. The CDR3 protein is CASSEGGGQGNYGYTF. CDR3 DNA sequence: TGTGCCAGCAGCGAGGGGGGAGGGCAGGGAAACTATGGCTACACCTTC.

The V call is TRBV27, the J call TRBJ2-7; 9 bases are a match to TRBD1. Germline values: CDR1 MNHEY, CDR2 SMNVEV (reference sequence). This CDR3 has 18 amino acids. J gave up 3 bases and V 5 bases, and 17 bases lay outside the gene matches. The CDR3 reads CASSPYAFNRGRIYEQYF. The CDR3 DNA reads TGTGCCAGCAGTCCCTACGCATTTAACAGGGGGCGCATCTACGAGCAGTACTTC.

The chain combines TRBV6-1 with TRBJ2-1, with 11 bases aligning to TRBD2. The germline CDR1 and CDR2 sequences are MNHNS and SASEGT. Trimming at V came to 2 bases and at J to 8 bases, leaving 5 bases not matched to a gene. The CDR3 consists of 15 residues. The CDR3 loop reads CASSEKGSGRDEQFF. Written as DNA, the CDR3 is TGTGCCAGCAGTGAAAAGGGTAGCGGGAGGGATGAGCAGTTCTTC.

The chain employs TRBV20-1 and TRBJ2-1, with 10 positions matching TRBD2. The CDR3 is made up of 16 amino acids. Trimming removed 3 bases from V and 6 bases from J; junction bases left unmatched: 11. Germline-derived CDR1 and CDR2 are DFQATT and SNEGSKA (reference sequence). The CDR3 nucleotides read TGCAGTGCTAGTTTACAGGGACTAGCGTGGACCAATGAGCAGTTCTTC. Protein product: CSASLQGLAWTNEQFF.

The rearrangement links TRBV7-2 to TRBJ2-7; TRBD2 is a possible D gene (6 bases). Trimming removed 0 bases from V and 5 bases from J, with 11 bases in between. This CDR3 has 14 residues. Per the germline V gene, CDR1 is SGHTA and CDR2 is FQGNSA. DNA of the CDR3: TGTGCCAGCAGCTTAGCTCGGGGCGGGAACGAGCAGTACTTC. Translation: CASSLARGGNEQYF.

CDR3 bases: TGTGCCAGCAGCCCGAGACTCGCGACAGGAATATCTGGGGCCAACGTCCTGACTTTC. Translation gives CASSPRLATGISGANVLTF. The genes are TRBV7-9 and TRBJ2-6; a weak D match, TRBD1 (6 bases). Germline CDR1 reads SEHNR; CDR2 reads FQNEAQ (reference sequence). This CDR3 region has 19 residues. The V end was cut by 5 bases, the J end by 1 base, with 21 bases between.

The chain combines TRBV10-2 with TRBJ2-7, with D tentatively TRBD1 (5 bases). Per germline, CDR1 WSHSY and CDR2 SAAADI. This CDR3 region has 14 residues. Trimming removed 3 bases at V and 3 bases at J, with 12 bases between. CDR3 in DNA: TGCGCCAGCAGTGAAACCAGGGTAATCTACGAGCAGTACTTC. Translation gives CASSETRVIYEQYF.

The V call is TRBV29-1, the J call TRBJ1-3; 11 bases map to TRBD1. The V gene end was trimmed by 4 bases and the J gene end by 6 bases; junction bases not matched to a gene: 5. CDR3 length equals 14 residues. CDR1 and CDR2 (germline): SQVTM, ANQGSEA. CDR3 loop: CSVGTGGLENTIYF. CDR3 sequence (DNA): TGCAGCGTTGGGACAGGGGGCTTGGAAAACACCATATATTTT.